Listed here are 2 T cell receptor beta chains from one sample, sequenced in a study of blood T cell repertoires in COVID-19. TCRdb's copy holds only in-frame clones and misses some; the assay was immunoSEQ multiplex PCR. This sample has roughly 160,000 clones, with approximately 90% found just once. The specimen sequenced was peripheral blood. These TCRs come from a middle-aged man with acute or convalescent COVID-19.

CDR3 sequence reads: CAWSVRGGYTQYF. CDR3 nucleotide sequence: TGTGCCTGGAGTGTACGAGGCGGGTATACGCAGTATTTT. The V and J genes are TRBV30 and TRBJ2-3, with D perhaps matching TRBD2 (5 bases). Trimming took 0 bases from V and 7 from J, leaving 11 bases between them. The germline V gene has CDR1 GTSNPN and CDR2 SVGIG (reference sequence). This CDR3 is 13 amino acids long.

This chain links TRBV28 with TRBJ1-5; tentatively, D is TRBD1 (5 bases). V dropped 9 bases and J dropped 7 bases, with 13 bases sitting between them. Germline CDR1 reads MDHEN; CDR2 reads SYDVKM. The CDR3 is 12 residues long. CDR3 in DNA: TGTGCCAGTTCCATCCAGGGACAGCCCCAGCATTTT. Its protein product is CASSIQGQPQHF.